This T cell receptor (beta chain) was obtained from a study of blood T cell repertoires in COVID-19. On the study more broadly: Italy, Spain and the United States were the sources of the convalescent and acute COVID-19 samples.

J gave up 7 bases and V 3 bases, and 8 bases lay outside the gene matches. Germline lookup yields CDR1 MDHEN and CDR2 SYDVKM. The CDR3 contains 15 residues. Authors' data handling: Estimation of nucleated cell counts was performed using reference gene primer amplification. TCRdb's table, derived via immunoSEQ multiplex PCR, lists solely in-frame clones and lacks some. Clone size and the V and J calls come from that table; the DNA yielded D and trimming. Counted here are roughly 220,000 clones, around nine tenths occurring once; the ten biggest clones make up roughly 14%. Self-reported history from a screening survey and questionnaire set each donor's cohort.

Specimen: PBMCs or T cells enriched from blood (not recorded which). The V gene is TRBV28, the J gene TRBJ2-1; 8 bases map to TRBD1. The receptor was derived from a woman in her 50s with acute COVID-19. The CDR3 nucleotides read TGTGCCAGCAGTTTTCCGGGACAGGCCACGAATGAGCAGTTCTTC. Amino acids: CASSFPGQATNEQFF.